What follows are 20 T cell receptor beta chains derived from one specimen sequenced in a study of graft-versus-host responses after intestinal transplantation. Which antigens these TCRs recognize remains unknown. Repertoires were generated with immunoSEQ multiplex PCR, while TCRdb's copy carries only in-frame clones and drops some. The sample includes 80,000 to 90,000 clones, roughly 90% of them seen just once. Sequencing used unstimulated CD4+ T cells sorted from spleen or lymph node cells, obtained before intestinal transplant. These receptors were taken from a human donor who received an intestinal transplant.

V gene TRBV11-3 combines with J gene TRBJ2-3; the D is unclear. The germline V and J ends were trimmed by 0 bases and 5 bases, with 6 bases remaining between them. The CDR3 has 13 amino acids. Germline V gives CDR1 SGHNT, CDR2 YENEEA. As DNA, the CDR3 is TGTGCCAGCAGCTTAGACTACCGAGATACGCAGTATTTT. Its protein is CASSLDYRDTQYF.

The chain couples TRBV7-9 to TRBJ2-1; D remains unclear. V gave up 5 bases and J gave up 7 bases, with 12 bases separating them. CDR3 length: 13 residues. Germline CDR1 reads SEHNR; CDR2 reads FQNEAQ (reference sequence). CDR3 residues: CASSPGTRNEQFF. As DNA, the CDR3 is TGTGCCAGCAGCCCCGGCACCAGGAATGAGCAGTTCTTC.

V gene TRBV6-5 combines with J gene TRBJ1-4, with D perhaps matching TRBD1 (5 bases). Trimming left V 2 bases short and J 6 bases short, with 10 bases between. Per the germline V gene, CDR1 is MNHEY and CDR2 is SVGAGI. This CDR3 contains 14 residues. This CDR3 is CASSYRGGDEKLFF. CDR3 nucleotide sequence: TGTGCCAGCAGTTACAGGGGAGGAGATGAAAAACTGTTTTTT.

In this sample, this clone turned up a few times. This chain links TRBV5-6 with TRBJ1-1; D might be TRBD1 (5 bases). Per the germline V gene, CDR1 is SGHDT and CDR2 is YYEEEE. The CDR3 spans 11 residues. Trimming pared 5 bases from V and 7 bases from J, leaving 9 bases between. DNA of the CDR3: TGTGCCAGCAGTGGCCAGGGTGAAGCTTTCTTT. Its translation: CASSGQGEAFF.

The chain combines TRBV11-2 with TRBJ1-1, with 7 bases aligning to TRBD1. V lost 7 bases, J lost 1 base, and 3 bases stayed unmatched. The CDR3 has 13 residues. Looked up from germline, CDR1 is SGHAT and CDR2 is FQNNGV. The DNA for the CDR3 is TGTGCCAGCACCAGACAGGGGAACACTGAAGCTTTCTTT. Protein sequence: CASTRQGNTEAFF.

This chain joins TRBV5-4 and TRBJ1-3, with D possibly being TRBD1 (5 bases). The V end lost 4 bases, the J end lost 0 bases, and 14 bases lay between the germline ends. Germline loops: CDR1 SGHNT, CDR2 YYREEE (reference sequence). This CDR3 comprises 16 residues. The CDR3 sequence is CASSPSTDSSGNTIYF. The CDR3 region has the DNA TGTGCCAGCAGCCCGTCGACAGACTCCTCTGGAAACACCATATATTTT.

The chain couples TRBV4-1 to TRBJ1-6; D uncertain. CDR1 and CDR2 from the germline V gene are MGHRA and YSYEKL. The CDR3 is 15 residues long. The V and J ends lost 0 bases and 14 bases respectively, with 17 bases between them. The CDR3 here is CASSQEGLLSWALHF. The CDR3 DNA follows: TGCGCCAGCAGCCAAGAGGGCCTCTTGTCCTGGGCCCTCCACTTT.

This clone turned up a few times. The chain recombines TRBV6-5 with TRBJ2-7; D is possibly TRBD2 (5 bases). CDR1 MNHEY and CDR2 SVGAGI come from the germline V gene. The germline V and J ends were trimmed by 6 bases and 4 bases, with 16 bases remaining between them. This CDR3 contains 14 residues. The CDR3, as DNA: TGTGCCAGCAGCTCCGTGAAGACGGGATACGAGCAGTACTTC. It encodes CASSSVKTGYEQYF.

This clone was seen only a few times. This chain connects TRBV9 to TRBJ1-1, with D possibly TRBD1 on 6 matching bases. Germline CDR1 reads SGDLS; CDR2 reads YYNGEE. The V and J ends lost 0 bases and 3 bases respectively, with 6 bases between them. The CDR3 is 13 residues long. The CDR3 DNA is TGTGCCAGCAGCGTAGACAGGGACACTGAAGCTTTCTTT. This sequence encodes CASSVDRDTEAFF.

This chain uses TRBV6-1 with TRBJ2-3; D gene unclear. Per germline, CDR1 MNHNS and CDR2 SASEGT. The CDR3 is 15 residues long. V gave up 2 bases and J gave up 1 base, with 10 bases separating them. CDR3 loop: CASSERYQGTDTQYF. The CDR3 nucleotides read TGTGCCAGCAGTGAAAGATATCAGGGCACAGATACGCAGTATTTT.

The V call is TRBV6-5, the J call TRBJ1-3, with 8 bases matching TRBD1. V was pared by 8 bases and J by 0 bases, with 3 bases of the junction left unmatched. Germline V lookup: CDR1 MNHEY, CDR2 SVGAGI. The CDR3 is made up of 14 amino acids. The CDR3 sequence is CASQGTGSGNTIYF. The CDR3 nucleotides are TGTGCCAGCCAAGGGACAGGCTCTGGAAACACCATATATTTT.

The rearrangement uses TRBV27 and TRBJ1-6; no clear D. This CDR3 region has 19 residues. Germline CDR1 MNHEY, CDR2 SMNVEV (reference sequence). The V end lost 5 bases, the J end lost 0 bases, and 20 bases lay between the germline ends. CDR3 in DNA: TGTGCCAGCAGTGTTTCCCCAGTCCAGTATGGCTCCTATAATTCACCCCTCCACTTT. Amino acid sequence: CASSVSPVQYGSYNSPLHF.

This chain joins TRBV2 and TRBJ1-2; 10 bases align to TRBD1. CDR1 SNHLY and CDR2 FYNNEI come from the germline V gene. This CDR3 has 15 residues. With 6 bases clipped from V and 2 bases from J, the junction kept 6 bases outside the gene matches. The CDR3 region has the DNA TGTGCCAGCAGAACAGACAGGGGGCCCAACTATGGCTACACCTTC. Translation gives CASRTDRGPNYGYTF.

This clone was found once. This rearrangement joins TRBV9 to TRBJ1-1; the D gene is possibly TRBD1 (5 bases). This CDR3 is 17 amino acids long. V lost 0 bases and J lost 1, with 16 bases in between. Germline values: CDR1 SGDLS, CDR2 YYNGEE. The DNA of the CDR3 is TGTGCCAGCAGCGTAGCCGGGGCGGGGTTGGGGAACACTGAAGCTTTCTTT. Amino acid sequence: CASSVAGAGLGNTEAFF.

This clone appeared a few times. This sequence joins TRBV10-3 and TRBJ1-6; 8 positions match TRBD1. CDR1 ENHRY and CDR2 SYGVKD come from the germline V gene. Trimming took 0 bases from V and 5 from J; bases not matched to a gene: 3. This CDR3 region has 16 residues. The CDR3 protein is CAISESRGLDNSPLHF. The CDR3 nucleotides read TGTGCCATCAGTGAGTCCAGGGGGCTCGATAATTCACCCCTCCACTTT.

This rearrangement joins TRBV5-1 to TRBJ2-7, with 12 bases fitting TRBD1. The junction had 13 bases not matched to a gene; V was cut back by 0 bases and J by 6 bases. Germline assignment: CDR1 SGHRS and CDR2 YFSETQ. This CDR3 is 18 amino acids long. Written as DNA, the CDR3 is TGCGCCAGCAGCTTGGGGTGGTCGGGTGGGACAGGGGGCCGCGAGCAGTACTTC. Its protein product is CASSLGWSGGTGGREQYF.

The gene calls are TRBV5-1 and TRBJ1-2; D is perhaps TRBD1 (6 bases). The germline V gene encodes CDR1 SGHRS and CDR2 YFSETQ. V lost 0 bases and J lost 3, with 15 bases in between. The CDR3 sequence is 16 residues long. The CDR3 here is CASSLAPGADHYGYTF. The CDR3 DNA sequence: TGCGCCAGCAGCTTGGCCCCAGGGGCTGATCACTATGGCTACACCTTC.

V usage is TRBV9 and J usage is TRBJ1-5; maybe TRBD1 (6 bases). Germline CDR1 and CDR2: SGDLS and YYNGEE. This CDR3 has 14 amino acids. Trimming removed 3 bases from V and 4 bases from J, with 11 bases in between. The CDR3 loop reads CASSDRTDNQPQHF. CDR3 coding DNA: TGTGCCAGCAGCGATCGGACAGATAATCAGCCCCAGCATTTT.

The chain has TRBV19 and TRBJ2-2; 9 positions match TRBD1. In germline, CDR1 is LNHDA, CDR2 SQIVND (reference sequence). The CDR3 runs 16 residues. J gave up 3 bases and V 6 bases, and 8 bases lay outside the gene matches. This chain's CDR3 is CASSATGGGDTGELFF. CDR3 DNA: TGTGCCAGTAGCGCGACAGGGGGGGGAGACACCGGGGAGCTGTTTTTT.

The chain recombines TRBV7-9 with TRBJ1-2; D remains ambiguous. This CDR3 has 8 residues. Germline loops: CDR1 SEHNR, CDR2 FQNEAQ (reference sequence). The chain's CDR3 is CATGGYTF. The CDR3 DNA is TGTGCTACGGGGGGCTACACCTTC.